Sequencing of this T cell receptor beta chain was carried out in a study of graft-versus-host responses after intestinal transplantation. Across the whole study: As for transplant type, recipients had multivisceral, liver-intestinal, or isolated intestinal grafts. Tacrolimus and steroids were given for roughly 3 years to all recipients after anti-thymocyte globulin induction. General study points: Recipient bone marrow held GvH clones, some seen earlier in ileum or blood.

CDR3 length: 16 amino acids. The V end lost 5 bases, the J end lost 4 bases, and 18 bases lay between the germline ends. The V gene's germline CDR1 is SEHNR and CDR2 FQNEAQ (reference sequence). For this clone: Its target is not known.

Generated by immunoSEQ multiplex PCR, the TCRdb table keeps only in-frame clones and is missing some. The table shows 90,000 to 150,000 clones, with 85% to 95% occurring only once. The rearrangement links TRBV7-9 to TRBJ2-1, with D possibly matching TRBD2 (5 bases). The source was unstimulated CD4+ T cells sorted from spleen or lymph node cells, collected before intestinal transplant. The sequence came from a human donor who received an intestinal transplant. CDR3 sequence (DNA): TGTGCCAGCAGCCTGAGGACTGGAATTTTGTACAATGAGCAGTTCTTC. It codes for CASSLRTGILYNEQFF.